The rows below give T cell receptor beta chains drawn from one sample of a study of CD8+ T cells in alopecia areata. Libraries were prepared by immunoSEQ multiplex PCR; TCRdb keeps only in-frame clonotypes and omits some of them. The table has some 200,000 clones, roughly 60% seen once. This specimen consisted of CD4+ T cells sorted from blood, obtained at week 24, from a patient treated with tofacitinib. Receptors originate from a human donor with alopecia areata. CDR3s include the opening cysteine and the closing phenylalanine or tryptophan. Fields, in order: CDR3 protein, J gene, clone size, V gene. Some rows have no size entry. The others give once, few or many, or a class for an expanded clone.

CDR3: CSALSGDTEAFF
J: TRBJ1-1
size: few
V: TRBV29-1

CDR3: CASSLEQGPDTQYF
J: TRBJ2-3
size: few
V: TRBV28

CDR3: CASSPGQGDRNTIYF
J: TRBJ1-3
size: .
V: TRBV4-1

CDR3: CASSLVGTDGYTF
J: TRBJ1-2
size: .
V: TRBV18

CDR3: CASSPEWLGDTQYF
J: TRBJ2-3
size: .
V: TRBV11-2

CDR3: CASFEAGTGGITGELFF
J: TRBJ2-2
size: .
V: TRBV5-1

CDR3: CASSVGVGGGAEDTQYF
J: TRBJ2-3
size: .
V: TRBV25-1

CDR3: CSADPQLRDTQYF
J: TRBJ2-3
size: .
V: TRBV29-1

CDR3: CASSLGPSGDYNEQFF
J: TRBJ2-1
size: .
V: TRBV7-2

CDR3: CASRRTTGANTEAFF
J: TRBJ1-1
size: .
V: TRBV5-4

CDR3: CASSGDGTSSYGYTF
J: TRBJ1-2
size: .
V: TRBV11-1

CDR3: CASSQGYYGYTF
J: TRBJ1-2
size: .
V: TRBV14

CDR3: CASSYIAGGVNEQFF
J: TRBJ2-1
size: .
V: TRBV5-1

CDR3: CASSLAGLGMNTEAFF
J: TRBJ1-1
size: .
V: TRBV5-1